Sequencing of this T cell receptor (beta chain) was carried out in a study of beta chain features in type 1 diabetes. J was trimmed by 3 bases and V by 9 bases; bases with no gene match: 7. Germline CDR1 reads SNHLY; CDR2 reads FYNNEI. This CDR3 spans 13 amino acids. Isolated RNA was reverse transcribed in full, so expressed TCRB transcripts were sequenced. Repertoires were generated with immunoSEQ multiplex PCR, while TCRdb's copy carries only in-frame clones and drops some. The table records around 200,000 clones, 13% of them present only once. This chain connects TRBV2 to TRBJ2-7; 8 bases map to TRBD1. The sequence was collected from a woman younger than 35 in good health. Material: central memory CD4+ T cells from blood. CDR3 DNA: TGTGCCAGTACCTACAGGGGGGTCTACGAGCAGTACTTC. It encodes CASTYRGVYEQYF.